The 19 T cell receptor beta chains presented below share a single source sample, sequenced in a study of T-cell memory formation after mild COVID-19. TCRdb redid the calling of the 5' RACE reads with MiXCR, one entry per CDR3 protein. The data hold 200,000 or so distinct CDR3 sequences, with approximately 16% observed a single time. Material: PBMCs or a T cell subset sorted from them (not recorded which). These receptor sequences come from an adult woman who had mild COVID-19 (a few samples of this study predate the infection). Cell type and time point are not known.

This clonotype came up a few times. The chain carries TRBV24-1 and TRBJ2-1; the match to TRBD2 covers 9 bases. The CDR3 spans 16 residues. V lost 4 bases and J lost 7; bases outside the gene matches: 10. Per the germline V gene, CDR1 is KGHDR and CDR2 is SFDVKD. This CDR3 reads CATSDPLAGKLNEQFF. In nucleotides, the CDR3 is TGTGCCACCAGTGACCCCCTAGCGGGAAAGCTGAATGAGCAGTTCTTC.

This clonotype was counted between two and nine times. The chain joins TRBV11-3 to TRBJ2-1; D is uncertain. The CDR3 spans 14 residues. Deletions cut 6 bases from V and 2 bases from J, with 11 bases between. CDR1 and CDR2 from the germline V gene are SGHNT and YENEEA. The CDR3 region is CASSIGPAYNEQFF. As DNA, the CDR3 is TGTGCCAGCAGTATCGGACCAGCCTACAATGAGCAGTTCTTC.

This clonotype turned up a few times. The V and J genes are TRBV4-1 and TRBJ2-1; D possibly matches TRBD1 or TRBD2 (5 bases each). Germline V gene lookup returns CDR1 MGHRA and CDR2 YSYEKL. The V end was cut by 0 bases, the J end by 7 bases, with 13 bases between. The CDR3 extends over 15 amino acids. CDR3 in DNA: TGCGCCAGCAGCCAAGATGGGGGAACGCTGAATGAGCAGTTCTTC. It encodes CASSQDGGTLNEQFF.

This clonotype has a count of ten or more. The V call is TRBV2, the J call TRBJ2-3; unclear D gene. The CDR3 is 14 residues long. Germline-derived CDR1 and CDR2 are SNHLY and FYNNEI. V shed 6 bases and J shed 5 bases, with 15 bases lying between them. The CDR3 DNA reads TGTGCCAGCAGCCCCAACTCGATAGGAGATACGCAGTATTTT. It encodes CASSPNSIGDTQYF.

As DNA, the CDR3 is TGTGCCAGCAGTTTCGAGGGACACTTGAACACTGAAGCTTTCTTT. It encodes CASSFEGHLNTEAFF. The chain has TRBV12-3 or TRBV12-4 and TRBJ1-1, with a tentative D call TRBD1 (6 bases). This CDR3 is built from 15 residues. Trimming stripped 3 bases from V and 0 bases from J, with 11 bases between.

This clonotype was seen a handful of times. The V and J genes are TRBV5-1 and TRBJ2-1, with TRBD1 matching 7 bases. The V gene's germline CDR1 is SGHRS and CDR2 YFSETQ. The CDR3 contains 14 residues. After removal of 0 bases from V and 7 bases from J, the junction contained 4 bases not matched to a gene. CDR3 loop: CASSLGQGVNEQFF. CDR3 DNA: TGCGCCAGCAGCTTGGGGCAGGGGGTAAATGAGCAGTTCTTC. The entire variable domain, with the rest obtained from reference TRBV5-1 and TRBJ2-1, is as follows: KAGVTQTPRYLIKTRGQQVTLSCSPISGHRSVSWYQQTPGQGLQFLFEYFSETQRNKGNFPGRFSGRQFSNSRSEMNVSTLELGDSALYLCASSLGQGVNEQFFGPGTRLTVL.

This clonotype was observed a single time. The final CDR3 position lacks the conserved phenylalanine or tryptophan, pointing to a likely read error. This chain links TRBV5-1 with TRBJ2-7, with TRBD2 matching 12 bases. Germline assignment: CDR1 SGHRS and CDR2 YFSETQ. Trimming at V came to 4 bases and at J to 5 bases, leaving 7 bases not matched to a gene. This CDR3 is 15 amino acids long. The CDR3 coding sequence is TGCGCCAGCAGCGTGACTAGCGGGAGTCCCAACGAGCAGTACTTA. This encodes CASSVTSGSPNEQYL.

For the CDR3, the DNA is TGCGCCAGCAGCTTGACCCAGACCTCAAACACTGAAGCTTTCTTT. This translates into CASSLTQTSNTEAFF. The chain employs TRBV5-1 and TRBJ1-1; D is uncertain. This CDR3 contains 15 residues. The germline V gene has CDR1 SGHRS and CDR2 YFSETQ. Trimming removed 1 base at V and 2 bases at J, with 12 bases between. The full variable domain, its missing parts supplied by reference TRBV5-1 and TRBJ1-1, is KAGVTQTPRYLIKTRGQQVTLSCSPISGHRSVSWYQQTPGQGLQFLFEYFSETQRNKGNFPGRFSGRQFSNSRSEMNVSTLELGDSALYLCASSLTQTSNTEAFFGQGTRLTVV.

V usage is TRBV5-5 and J usage is TRBJ2-1; D perhaps matches TRBD1 (6 bases). V was cut by 1 base and J by 10 bases, with 21 bases left in between. The germline gives CDR1 SGHKS, CDR2 YYEKEE (reference sequence). CDR3 length equals 16 residues. The CDR3 sequence: CASSLLQGNRRAEQFF. CDR3 DNA: TGTGCCAGCAGCTTGCTCCAGGGGAACCGTCGAGCGGAGCAGTTCTTC.

The chain recombines TRBV9 with TRBJ1-3; TRBD1 matches at 8 bases. V was clipped by 0 bases and J by 4 bases; unmatched bases: 9. The germline gives CDR1 SGDLS, CDR2 YYNGEE. The CDR3 is made up of 17 amino acids. CDR3 residues: CASSVDPHRGEGNTIYF. CDR3 bases: TGTGCCAGCAGCGTAGACCCTCACAGGGGGGAGGGAAACACCATATATTTT. Variable domain in full (rest from reference TRBV9 and TRBJ1-3): DSGVTQTPKHLITATGQRVTLRCSPRSGDLSVYWYQQSLDQGLQFLIQYYNGEERAKGNILERFSAQQFPDLHSELNLSSLELGDSALYFCASSVDPHRGEGNTIYFGEGSWLTVV.

This clonotype was seen only a few times. The rearrangement links TRBV7-2 to TRBJ2-7; no firm D call. V dropped 4 bases and J dropped 3 bases, with 16 bases sitting between them. The CDR3 sequence is 15 residues long. Germline values: CDR1 SGHTA, CDR2 FQGNSA. CDR3 DNA: TGTGCCAGCAGCTCCCCCCTCCCCCTCGGCTACGAGCAGTACTTC. Protein sequence: CASSSPLPLGYEQYF.

The rearrangement uses TRBV27 and TRBJ2-7; 9 bases agree with TRBD1. The CDR3 sequence is 17 residues long. The J segment lost 1 base and the V segment lost 3 bases, leaving 10 bases of the junction unmatched. CDR1 MNHEY and CDR2 SMNVEV come from the germline V gene (reference sequence). The CDR3 DNA is TGTGCCAGCAGTTTCCTCCGGGCACAGGGGGCTTCCTACGAGCAGTACTTC. Amino acids: CASSFLRAQGASYEQYF.

This chain joins TRBV12-3 or TRBV12-4 and TRBJ1-6, with D unresolved. CDR3 length equals 13 residues. Trimming stripped 2 bases from V and 7 bases from J, with 6 bases between. CDR3 residues: CASSLRGNSPLHF. The CDR3 coding sequence is TGTGCCAGCAGTTTACGTGGGAATTCACCCCTCCACTTT.

The V and J genes are TRBV15 and TRBJ1-5; D gene ambiguous. Germline CDR1 is LNHNV and CDR2 is YYDKDF (reference sequence). V lost 0 bases to trimming and J lost 2 bases, with 2 bases between them. The length of the CDR3 is 13 residues. This CDR3 is CATSREGNQPQHF. The CDR3, as DNA: TGTGCCACCAGCAGAGAAGGCAATCAGCCCCAGCATTTT.

This clonotype was picked up a small number of times. The chain uses TRBV5-1 and TRBJ1-2; possible D gene TRBD1, 5 bases. V was cut by 4 bases and J by 2 bases, with 12 bases left in between. This CDR3 is 14 amino acids long. In germline, CDR1 is SGHRS, CDR2 YFSETQ. CDR3 in amino acids: CASSAGDGNYGYTF. The CDR3 DNA sequence: TGCGCCAGCAGCGCCGGGGACGGCAACTATGGCTACACCTTC.

The chain uses TRBV6-5 and TRBJ2-7; 11 positions match TRBD2. V shed 2 bases and J 2 bases; nucleotides not matched to a gene: 2. Germline V gene data show CDR1 as MNHEY and CDR2 as SVGAGI. CDR3 size: 15 residues. CDR3 loop: CASSYRLAGTYEQYF. The CDR3 bases are TGTGCCAGCAGTTACCGACTAGCGGGGACCTACGAGCAGTACTTC.

This clonotype was recorded a few times. The J gene is TRBJ1-4, the V gene TRBV7-8, with TRBD1 as a possible D gene (5 bases). The CDR3 sequence is 16 residues long. Germline CDR1 is SGHVS and CDR2 is FQNEAQ. V shed 6 bases and J shed 7 bases, with 21 bases lying between them. Here the CDR3 DNA reads TGTGCCAGCAGTTCTCAACTCGGGGGGAGAGGTGAAAAACTGTTTTTT. Amino acids: CASSSQLGGRGEKLFF.

This clonotype was observed a handful of times. The V call is TRBV12-3 or TRBV12-4, the J call TRBJ1-1; D gene uncertain. Trimming pared 6 bases from V and 4 bases from J, leaving 12 bases between. This CDR3 is 13 amino acids long. The CDR3 spells CASRTVAGTEAFF. CDR3 DNA sequence: TGTGCCAGCAGAACCGTCGCGGGCACTGAAGCTTTCTTT.

The chain carries TRBV10-3 and TRBJ1-3, with D possibly matching TRBD1 (5 bases). CDR1 and CDR2 (germline): ENHRY, SYGVKD. The V gene lost 6 bases and the J gene lost 3 bases, with 6 bases spanning the gap. The CDR3 has 12 residues. CDR3 sequence (DNA): TGTGCCATCAGGACAGATGGAAACACCATATATTTT. Encoded protein: CAIRTDGNTIYF.